This T cell receptor (beta chain) was profiled in a study of control samples from healthy donors and cancer patients. The CDR3 has 13 residues. Per germline, CDR1 MDHEN and CDR2 SYDVKM. V lost 3 bases to trimming and J lost 5 bases, with 11 bases between them. Method: immunoSEQ multiplex PCR; TCRdb's copy keeps in-frame clones and lacks some. The sample contains roughly 120,000 clones, about 95% of which appear only once. This receptor was obtained from a man aged 30-40 years in good health. The sequenced material came from blood. The chain carries TRBV28 and TRBJ2-7; weak D call: TRBD2 (5 bases). CDR3 protein: CASSFREIDEQYF. In DNA form, the CDR3 reads TGTGCCAGCAGTTTCCGGGAAATCGACGAGCAGTACTTC.